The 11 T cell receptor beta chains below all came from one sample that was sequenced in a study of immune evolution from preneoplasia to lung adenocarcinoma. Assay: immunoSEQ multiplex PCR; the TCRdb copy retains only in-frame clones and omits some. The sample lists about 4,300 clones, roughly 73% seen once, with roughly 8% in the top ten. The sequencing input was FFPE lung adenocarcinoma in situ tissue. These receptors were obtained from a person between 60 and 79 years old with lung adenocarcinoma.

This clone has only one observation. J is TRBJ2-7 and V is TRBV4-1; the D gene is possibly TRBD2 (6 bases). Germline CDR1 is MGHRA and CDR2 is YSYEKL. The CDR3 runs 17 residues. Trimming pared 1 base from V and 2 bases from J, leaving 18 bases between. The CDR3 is CASSQVGLAGTPYEQYF. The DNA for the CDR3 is TGCGCCAGCAGCCAAGTAGGTCTGGCGGGAACGCCCTACGAGCAGTACTTC.

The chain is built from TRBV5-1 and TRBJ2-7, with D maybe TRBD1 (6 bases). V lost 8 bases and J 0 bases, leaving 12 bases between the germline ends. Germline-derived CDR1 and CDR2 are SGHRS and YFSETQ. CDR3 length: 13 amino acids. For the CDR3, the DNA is TGCGCCAGTGCACAGGACAGCTCCTACGAGCAGTACTTC. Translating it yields CASAQDSSYEQYF.

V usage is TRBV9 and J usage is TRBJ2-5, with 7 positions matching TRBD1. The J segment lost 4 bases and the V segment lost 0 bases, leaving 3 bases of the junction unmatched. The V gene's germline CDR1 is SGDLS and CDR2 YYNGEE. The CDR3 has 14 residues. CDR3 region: CASSVASGGETQYF. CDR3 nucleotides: TGTGCCAGCAGCGTAGCCTCAGGGGGAGAGACCCAGTACTTC.

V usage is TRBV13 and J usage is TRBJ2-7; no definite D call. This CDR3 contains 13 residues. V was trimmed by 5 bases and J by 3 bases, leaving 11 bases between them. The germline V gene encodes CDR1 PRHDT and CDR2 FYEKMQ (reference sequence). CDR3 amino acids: CASSPLPLYEQYF. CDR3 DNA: TGTGCCAGCAGCCCCCTCCCCCTCTACGAGCAGTACTTC.

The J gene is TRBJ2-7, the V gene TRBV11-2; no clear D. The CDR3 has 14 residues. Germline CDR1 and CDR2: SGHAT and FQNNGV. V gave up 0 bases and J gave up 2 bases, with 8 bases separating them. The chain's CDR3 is CASSLEQWAYEQYF. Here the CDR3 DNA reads TGTGCCAGCAGCTTAGAACAGTGGGCCTACGAGCAGTACTTC.

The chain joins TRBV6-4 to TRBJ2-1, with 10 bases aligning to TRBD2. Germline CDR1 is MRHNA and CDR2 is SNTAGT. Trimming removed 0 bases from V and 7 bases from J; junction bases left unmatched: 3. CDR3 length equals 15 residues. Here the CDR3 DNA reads TGTGCCAGCAGTGACTCGAGCGGGGGGGCTAATGAGCAGTTCTTC. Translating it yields CASSDSSGGANEQFF.

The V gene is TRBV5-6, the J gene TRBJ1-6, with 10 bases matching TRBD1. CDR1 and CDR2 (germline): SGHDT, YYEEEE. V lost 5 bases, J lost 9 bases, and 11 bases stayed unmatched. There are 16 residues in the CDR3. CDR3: CASSYGDGQGVSPLHF. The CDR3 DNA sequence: TGTGCCAGCAGTTATGGGGATGGACAGGGGGTTTCACCCCTCCACTTT.

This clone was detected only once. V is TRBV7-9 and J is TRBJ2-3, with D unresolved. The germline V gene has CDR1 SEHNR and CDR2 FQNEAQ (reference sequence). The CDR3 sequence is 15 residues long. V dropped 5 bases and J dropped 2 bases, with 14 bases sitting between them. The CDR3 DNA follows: TGTGCCAGCAGCCCAGAGGTGGTCTACACAGATACGCAGTATTTT. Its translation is CASSPEVVYTDTQYF.

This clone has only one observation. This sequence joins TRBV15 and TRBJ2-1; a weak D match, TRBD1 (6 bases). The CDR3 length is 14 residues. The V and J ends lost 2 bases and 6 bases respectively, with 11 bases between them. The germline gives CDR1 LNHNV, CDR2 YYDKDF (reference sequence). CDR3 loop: CATSRTGRGNEQFF. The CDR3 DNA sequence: TGTGCCACCAGCAGAACAGGCAGGGGCAATGAGCAGTTCTTC.

The CDR3 coding sequence is TGTGCCAGCTCACCCAGATTAGCGACTAATGAAAAACTGTTTTTT. Residues: CASSPRLATNEKLFF. The chain carries TRBV18 and TRBJ1-4, with D uncertain. Germline values: CDR1 KGHSH, CDR2 LQKENI. This CDR3 region has 15 residues. The V end was cut by 3 bases, the J end by 2 bases, with 10 bases between.

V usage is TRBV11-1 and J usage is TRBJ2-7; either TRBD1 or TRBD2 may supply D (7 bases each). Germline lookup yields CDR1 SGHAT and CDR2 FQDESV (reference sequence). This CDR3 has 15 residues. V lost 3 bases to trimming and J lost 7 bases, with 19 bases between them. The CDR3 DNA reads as TGTGCCAGCAGCTTCGAATACCGACAGGGAGGGGAGCAGTACTTC. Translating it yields CASSFEYRQGGEQYF.